These 22 T cell receptor beta chains were all obtained from the same sample, sequenced in a study of blood T cells in healthy people across ages. A second roughly 6 to 12 cycle PCR used barcoded and J-beta primers. MiXCR, applied by TCRdb to the 5' RACE reads, yields one record per CDR3 protein. This sample yields about 1.6 million distinct CDR3 sequences, of which around 36% are seen a single time; 10% to 12% belongs to the top ten. The material sequenced was blood. These TCRs come from a woman aged 25 to 39 in good health.

The chain links TRBV11-2 to TRBJ2-1; 11 bases line up with TRBD1. The CDR3 totals 18 residues. The junction had 10 bases not matched to a gene; V was cut back by 1 base and J by 5 bases. Germline values: CDR1 SGHAT, CDR2 FQNNGV. As DNA, the CDR3 is TGTGCCAGCAGCTTAGGGACAGGGGGCCCCCTACCAAACAATGAGCAGTTCTTC. It codes for CASSLGTGGPLPNNEQFF.

As to this clonotype: A much larger clone differs by one base, so this may be a read error. The DNA of the CDR3 is TGTGCCAGCAGTGCCAAACAGGGGAACACCGGGGAGCTGTTTTTT. This encodes CASSAKQGNTGELFF. The genes are TRBV27 and TRBJ2-2; D may be TRBD1 (6 bases). The germline V and J ends were trimmed by 5 bases and 1 base, with 11 bases remaining between them. The germline V gene encodes CDR1 MNHEY and CDR2 SMNVEV (reference sequence). The CDR3 consists of 15 residues.

This chain uses TRBV3-1 with TRBJ1-6; D uncertain. The CDR3 sequence is 14 residues long. CDR1 and CDR2 (germline): LGHDT, YNNKEL (reference sequence). The V end was cut by 1 base, the J end by 7 bases, with 8 bases between. The CDR3 DNA follows: TGTGCCAGCAGCCAAGCGATCAGAAATTCACCCCTCCACTTT. Translating gives CASSQAIRNSPLHF.

J is TRBJ1-1 and V is TRBV9; TRBD1 matches 8 bases. V trimming: 3 bases; J trimming: 4 bases; junction bases outside the gene matches: 2. The germline V gene encodes CDR1 SGDLS and CDR2 YYNGEE. The CDR3 sequence is 13 residues long. The CDR3 nucleotides read TGTGCCAGCAGCGGGGACAGGAGCACTGAAGCTTTCTTT. Its protein product is CASSGDRSTEAFF.

This clonotype was observed a handful of times. The rearrangement links TRBV19 to TRBJ2-5; 8 bases fit TRBD1. Near its end, the DNA agrees better with TRBJ2-7, so the J call may be wrong. CDR3 length: 13 residues. CDR1 and CDR2 from the germline V gene are LNHDA and SQIVND (reference sequence). In nucleotides, the CDR3 is TGTGCCAGTAGCGGGACAGGAATATACGAGCAGTACTTC. This gives the protein CASSGTGIYEQYF.

The chain has TRBV11-2 and TRBJ1-1; D is perhaps TRBD1 (6 bases). Looked up from germline, CDR1 is SGHAT and CDR2 is FQNNGV. The V end was cut by 5 bases, the J end by 7 bases, with 11 bases between. The CDR3 is 12 amino acids. CDR3 DNA sequence: TGTGCCAGCAGCATACAGGGAAATGAAGCTTTCTTT. This sequence encodes CASSIQGNEAFF.

In the case of this clonotype: A read error may account for a junction end that differs from germline. The chain joins TRBV6-5 to TRBJ1-1, with D unclear. The CDR3 runs 12 residues. Germline values: CDR1 MNHEY, CDR2 SVGAGI. CDR3: CASGYPRGEAFF. The CDR3 bases are TGTGCCAGCGGTTACCCCCGGGGTGAAGCTTTCTTT.

The chain couples TRBV7-2 to TRBJ1-5; D is uncertain. The CDR3 sequence is 14 residues long. The V end was cut by 3 bases, the J end by 7 bases, with 13 bases between. Germline V CDR1 and CDR2: SGHTA, FQGNSA. This CDR3 reads CASSLVSTEQPQHF. Here the CDR3 DNA reads TGTGCCAGCAGCTTGGTCTCCACAGAACAGCCCCAGCATTTT.

This chain links TRBV10-3 with TRBJ1-3, with unresolved D. The CDR3 sequence is 13 residues long. Germline CDR1 reads ENHRY; CDR2 reads SYGVKD. V was cut by 8 bases and J by 0 bases, with 8 bases left in between. The CDR3 region is CAIRITSGNTIYF. The DNA of the CDR3 is TGTGCCATCCGGATTACCTCTGGAAACACCATATATTTT.

J is TRBJ2-1 and V is TRBV20-1; the D call may be TRBD1 or TRBD2 (5 bases each). There are 14 residues in the CDR3. Looked up from germline, CDR1 is DFQATT and CDR2 is SNEGSKA (reference sequence). Trimming pared 6 bases from V and 3 bases from J, leaving 15 bases between. The CDR3 DNA is TGCAGTGCGCCCACCGGGACCATCTACAATGAGCAGTTCTTC. Amino acids: CSAPTGTIYNEQFF.

This clonotype showed up just a few times. The chain couples TRBV4-1 to TRBJ1-5, with unresolved D. Germline V gives CDR1 MGHRA, CDR2 YSYEKL. The CDR3 is 13 residues long. V was clipped by 1 base and J by 7 bases, with 8 bases between them. The CDR3 spells CASSQVVVQPQHF. Written as DNA, the CDR3 is TGCGCCAGCAGCCAAGTGGTCGTACAGCCCCAGCATTTT.

Ten or more counts support this clonotype. The chain couples TRBV29-1 to TRBJ2-7; D may match TRBD1 or TRBD2 (6 bases each). The CDR3 length is 16 residues. The germline CDR1 and CDR2 sequences are SQVTM and ANQGSEA. Between the trimmed V and J ends, which lost 0 bases and 0 bases, there was a span of 15 bases. DNA for the CDR3: TGCAGCGTTGAAGATCGAAGAGGAGGGGGCTCCTACGAGCAGTACTTC. This encodes CSVEDRRGGGSYEQYF.

This chain uses TRBV19 with TRBJ2-1; tentatively, D is TRBD2 (5 bases). The V gene's germline CDR1 is LNHDA and CDR2 SQIVND (reference sequence). The V end was cut by 2 bases, the J end by 9 bases, with 11 bases between. The length of the CDR3 is 13 residues. DNA for the CDR3: TGTGCCAGTAGTATAAGGTCTAGCAGTGAGCAGTTCTTC. Protein sequence: CASSIRSSSEQFF. Complete variable domain (other parts from reference TRBV19 and TRBJ2-1): DGGITQSPKYLFRKEGQNVTLSCEQNLNHDAMYWYRQDPGQGLRLIYYSQIVNDFQKGDIAEGYSVSREKKESFPLTVTSAQKNPTAFYLCASSIRSSSEQFFGPGTRLTVL.

At least ten counts were recorded for this clonotype. A much larger clone lies one base from this, so it may be a read error. The chain employs TRBV7-9 and TRBJ2-7; perhaps D is TRBD1 or TRBD2 (5 bases each). Trimming shortened V by 4 bases and J by 6 bases, and 13 bases separated the two germline ends. The CDR3 length is 13 residues. Looked up from germline, CDR1 is SEHNR and CDR2 is FQNEAQ (reference sequence). For the CDR3, the DNA is TGTGCCAGCAGCTCGGGACCCGGTGGCGAGCAGTACTTC. This gives the protein CASSSGPGGEQYF.

The chain uses TRBV27 and TRBJ1-2, with D possibly TRBD1 on 5 matching bases. This CDR3 spans 12 amino acids. Looked up from germline, CDR1 is MNHEY and CDR2 is SMNVEV (reference sequence). V was cut by 7 bases and J by 5 bases, with 11 bases left in between. The DNA of the CDR3 is TGTGCCAGCACATCCCCAGGGTATGGCTACACCTTC. Amino acid sequence: CASTSPGYGYTF.

This chain connects TRBV30 to TRBJ2-7, with 10 positions matching TRBD2. The trim removed 2 bases at V and 4 bases at J, leaving 2 bases unmatched. The CDR3 length is 13 residues. The germline V gene has CDR1 GTSNPN and CDR2 SVGIG (reference sequence). The CDR3 region is CAWSPLAGYEQYF. CDR3 in DNA: TGTGCCTGGAGTCCACTAGCGGGGTACGAGCAGTACTTC.

The V and J genes are TRBV7-9 and TRBJ2-7, with TRBD2 matching over 11 bases. The CDR3 runs to 15 residues. V shed 5 bases, J shed 3 bases, and the junction held 6 bases outside the gene matches. Looked up from germline, CDR1 is SEHNR and CDR2 is FQNEAQ (reference sequence). CDR3 nucleotides: TGTGCCAGCAGCCCGACTAGCGGGGAGTACTACGAGCAGTACTTC. It translates to CASSPTSGEYYEQYF.

The rearrangement links TRBV6-5 to TRBJ2-5, with D tentatively TRBD1 (5 bases). The germline CDR1 and CDR2 sequences are MNHEY and SVGAGI. V was shortened by 8 bases and J by 7 bases, with 20 bases between the two germline ends. This CDR3 is 14 amino acids long. The DNA of the CDR3 is TGTGCCAGCCCCCGACAGAAGAGAAGGGGGACCCAGTACTTC. This sequence encodes CASPRQKRRGTQYF.

This clonotype has more than one count but fewer than ten. V is TRBV5-1 and J is TRBJ2-1, with TRBD2 as a possible D gene (6 bases). This CDR3 is 16 amino acids long. The germline V gene encodes CDR1 SGHRS and CDR2 YFSETQ. The V gene lost 0 bases and the J gene lost 0 bases, with 10 bases spanning the gap. The CDR3 protein is CASSLAGDSSYNEQFF. The CDR3 nucleotides are TGCGCCAGCAGCTTGGCGGGGGATAGCTCCTACAATGAGCAGTTCTTC.

The rearrangement uses TRBV6-1 and TRBJ2-7; D is perhaps TRBD1 (6 bases). Germline V gene data show CDR1 as MNHNS and CDR2 as SASEGT. This CDR3 has 14 amino acids. V was shortened by 2 bases and J by 3 bases, with 11 bases between the two germline ends. CDR3 nucleotide sequence: TGTGCCAGCAGTGAAACAGGGAGTCGCTACGAGCAGTACTTC. This gives the protein CASSETGSRYEQYF.

The rearrangement joins TRBV6-1 to TRBJ2-2; 10 nucleotides line up with TRBD2. In germline, CDR1 is MNHNS, CDR2 SASEGT. J was trimmed by 1 base and V by 7 bases; bases with no gene match: 9. The CDR3 has 17 amino acids. The CDR3 here is CASTSTSGILNTGELFF. The CDR3 DNA follows: TGTGCCAGCACAAGCACTAGCGGGATATTGAACACCGGGGAGCTGTTTTTT.

This clonotype was counted a few times. The chain is built from TRBV18 and TRBJ2-3; D not resolved. The CDR3 loop spans 12 amino acids. Germline V lookup: CDR1 KGHSH, CDR2 LQKENI. Between the trimmed V and J ends, which lost 2 bases and 4 bases, there was a span of 4 bases. CDR3 residues: CASSPIADTQYF. CDR3 coding DNA: TGTGCCAGCTCACCAATCGCAGATACGCAGTATTTT.